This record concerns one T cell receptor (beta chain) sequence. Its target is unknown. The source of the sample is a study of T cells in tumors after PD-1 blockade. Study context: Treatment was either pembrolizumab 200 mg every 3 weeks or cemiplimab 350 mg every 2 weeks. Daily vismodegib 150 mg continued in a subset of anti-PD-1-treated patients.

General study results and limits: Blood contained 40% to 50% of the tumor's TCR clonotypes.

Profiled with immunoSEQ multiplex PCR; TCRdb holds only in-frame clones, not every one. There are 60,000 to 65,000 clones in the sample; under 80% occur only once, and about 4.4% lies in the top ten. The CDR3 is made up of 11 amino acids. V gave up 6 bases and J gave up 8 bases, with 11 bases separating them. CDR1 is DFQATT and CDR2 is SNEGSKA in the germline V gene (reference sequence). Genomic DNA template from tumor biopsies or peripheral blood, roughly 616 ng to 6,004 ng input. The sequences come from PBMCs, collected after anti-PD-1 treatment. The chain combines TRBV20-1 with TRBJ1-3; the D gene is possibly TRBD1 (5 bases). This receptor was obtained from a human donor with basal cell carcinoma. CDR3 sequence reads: CSAPLGDTIYF. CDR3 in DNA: TGCAGTGCGCCCCTAGGGGACACCATATATTTT.